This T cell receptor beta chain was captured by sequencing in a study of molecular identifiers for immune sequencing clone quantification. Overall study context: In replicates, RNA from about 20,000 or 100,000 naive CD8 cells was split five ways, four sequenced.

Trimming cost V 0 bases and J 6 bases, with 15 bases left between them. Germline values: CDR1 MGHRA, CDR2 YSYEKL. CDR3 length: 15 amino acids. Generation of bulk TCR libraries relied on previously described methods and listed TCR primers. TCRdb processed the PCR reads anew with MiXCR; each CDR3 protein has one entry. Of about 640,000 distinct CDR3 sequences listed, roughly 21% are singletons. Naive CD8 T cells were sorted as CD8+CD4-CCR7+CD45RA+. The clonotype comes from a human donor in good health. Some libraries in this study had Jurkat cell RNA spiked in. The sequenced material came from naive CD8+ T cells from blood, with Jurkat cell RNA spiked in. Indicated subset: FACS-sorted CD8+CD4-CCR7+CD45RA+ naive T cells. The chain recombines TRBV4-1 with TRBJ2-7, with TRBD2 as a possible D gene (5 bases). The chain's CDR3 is CASSQDRVTAGEQYF. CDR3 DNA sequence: TGCGCCAGCAGCCAAGATCGGGTCACCGCGGGCGAGCAGTACTTC.